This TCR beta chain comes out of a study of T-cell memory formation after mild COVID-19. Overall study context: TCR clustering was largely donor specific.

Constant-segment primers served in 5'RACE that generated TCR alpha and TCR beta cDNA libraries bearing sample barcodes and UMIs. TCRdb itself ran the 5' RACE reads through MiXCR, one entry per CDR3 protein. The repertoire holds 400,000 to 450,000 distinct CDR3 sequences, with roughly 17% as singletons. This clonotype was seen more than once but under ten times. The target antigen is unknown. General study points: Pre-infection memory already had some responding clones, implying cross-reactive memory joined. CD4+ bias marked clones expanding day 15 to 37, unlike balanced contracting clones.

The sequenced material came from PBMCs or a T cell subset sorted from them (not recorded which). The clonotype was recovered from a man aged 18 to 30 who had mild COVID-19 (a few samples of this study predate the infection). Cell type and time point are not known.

In nucleotides, the CDR3 is TGCAGTGCTAGAGGGCCTGGACTAGCGGGACAAGAGACCCAGTACTTC. The encoded protein is CSARGPGLAGQETQYF. The chain couples TRBV20-1 to TRBJ2-5; TRBD2 matches at 12 bases. With 1 base clipped from V and 2 bases from J, the junction kept 5 bases outside the gene matches. The CDR3 consists of 16 residues. The germline V gene has CDR1 DFQATT and CDR2 SNEGSKA (reference sequence).